This T cell receptor (beta chain) stems from a study of blood T cells in healthy people across ages. Study outcomes and limitations: Roughly linear age-related decline in beta diversity appeared, significant by age about 40. Expanded clonotype shifts may have been confounded, as the donors had an unknown CMV status.

It was with a sample-barcoded 5' primer and a J-beta primer mix that a second PCR of roughly 6 to 12 cycles was run. TCRdb ran MiXCR on the 5' RACE reads and lists one entry per CDR3 protein. Of around 1,600,000 distinct CDR3 sequences in the sample, 42% were seen once. Germline-derived CDR1 and CDR2 are MGHDK and SYGVNS. Germline trimming cut 3 bases from V and 0 bases from J; bases unmatched to any gene: 4. The CDR3 has 17 amino acids. On this clonotype: What it binds is not known.

The sample taken for sequencing was blood. J is TRBJ2-6 and V is TRBV25-1; 8 bases are shared with TRBD1. This TCR was sampled from a woman between 18 and 29 years old in good health. The CDR3 sequence: CASSDDRGPSGANVLTF. For the CDR3, the DNA is TGTGCCAGCAGTGATGACAGGGGCCCCTCTGGGGCCAACGTCCTGACTTTC.